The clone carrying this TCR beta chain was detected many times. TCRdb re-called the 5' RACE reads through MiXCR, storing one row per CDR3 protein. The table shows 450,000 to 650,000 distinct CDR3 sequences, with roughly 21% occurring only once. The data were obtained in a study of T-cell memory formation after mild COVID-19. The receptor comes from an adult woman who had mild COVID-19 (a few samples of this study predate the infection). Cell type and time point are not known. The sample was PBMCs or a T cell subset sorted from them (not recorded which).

CDR3 sequence reads: CASSFGAGDFHNEQFF. Here the CDR3 DNA reads TGTGCCAGCAGTTTCGGAGCGGGAGATTTTCACAATGAGCAGTTCTTC. The chain employs TRBV12-3 or TRBV12-4 and TRBJ2-1, with 8 positions matching TRBD2. Trimming at V came to 3 bases and at J to 5 bases, leaving 9 bases not matched to a gene. The CDR3 consists of 16 residues.